The clone carrying this T cell receptor beta chain was seen once. Sequencing used immunoSEQ multiplex PCR; TCRdb keeps in-frame clones, though not all of them. The sample has fewer than 55,000 clones, 85% to 95% seen once; the top ten hold about 0.99%. The record originates from a study of T cell changes during pregnancy in multiple sclerosis. This receptor was identified in a female donor with multiple sclerosis, enrolled in a pregnancy study. The sample in question was peripheral blood, obtained after pregnancy.

CDR3 nucleotides: TGTGCCAGCAGGCCCTCCGGACAGCCTTACAATGAGCAGTTCTTC. Translated, it gives CASRPSGQPYNEQFF. The chain is built from TRBV6-5 and TRBJ2-1; possibly TRBD1 for D (6 bases). Trimming removed 6 bases at V and 4 bases at J, with 16 bases between. This CDR3 contains 15 residues. Germline V CDR1 and CDR2: MNHEY, SVGAGI.